This section outlines one T cell receptor (beta chain) sequence together with its context. The data derive from a study of blood T cell repertoires in COVID-19. In the original processing: Nucleated cell counts were estimated from reference gene primer amplification. The table came from immunoSEQ multiplex PCR; TCRdb's copy has only in-frame clones and leaves some out. The V and J calls and the clone size are those of that table, but D and trimming were determined from the DNA. The sample shows around 50,000 clones, 70% to 90% of them seen only once. J gave up 2 bases and V 1 base, and 4 bases lay outside the gene matches. The CDR3 loop spans 15 amino acids. CDR1 LGHNA and CDR2 YSLEER come from the germline V gene.

Sequencing was carried out using peripheral blood. The V call is TRBV4-3, the J call TRBJ2-7; 8 bases align to TRBD1. The source of this sequence is a human donor in a cohort sampled during active COVID-19. CDR3: CASSQGRDRPYEQYF. The CDR3 coding sequence is TGCGCCAGCAGCCAAGGCCGGGACAGGCCCTACGAGCAGTACTTC.